This T cell receptor (beta chain) derives from a study of human T cells and chemical hapten exposure. This clonotype was detected a few times. The time point is: patch test 1, 2 weeks after DPC sensitization. Treatment denoted: therapeutic diphenylcyclopropenone sensitization with weekly scalp DPC. The library labeled individual cDNA molecules by adding unique molecular identifiers to them. MiXCR was run by TCRdb on the RACE reads, yielding one entry per CDR3 protein. This sample carries 180,000 or so distinct CDR3 sequences, about a fifth of them seen once, and the ten largest clones take approximately 6.7%. The clonotype comes from a woman in her fifties or sixties with alopecia areata. Some clones in this sample may be carry-over from other donors' samples. Sample: whole blood, taken in connection with sensitization to the hapten diphenylcyclopropenone (DPC).

The CDR3 nucleotides read TGTGCCATCAGTTACACCGGGACAGAAGCCTCTGGGGCCAACGTCCTGACTTTC. It specifies CAISYTGTEASGANVLTF. The V gene is TRBV10-3, the J gene TRBJ2-6, with 7 bases aligning to TRBD1. Germline V gene sequence: CDR1 ENHRY, CDR2 SYGVKD. There are 18 residues in the CDR3. Trimming removed 5 bases from V and 0 bases from J; junction bases left unmatched: 10.